The clone carrying this TCR beta chain has more than one count but fewer than ten. Extracted from the samples, RNA was reverse transcribed into cDNA to serve as the sequencing template. The repertoire was sequenced with immunoSEQ multiplex PCR; TCRdb's copy has only in-frame clones and lacks some. Among hundreds of thousands of clones listed, 50% to 60% were seen once. This specimen comes from a study of CD8+ T cells in alopecia areata. The CDR3 is 17 amino acids. J was trimmed by 5 bases and V by 5 bases; bases with no gene match: 10. CDR1 and CDR2 from the germline V gene are SGHAT and FQNNGV. The chain recombines TRBV11-2 with TRBJ2-1; 12 nucleotides match TRBD2. This clonotype originated in a human donor with alopecia areata. This specimen consisted of CD4+ T cells sorted from blood, obtained at week 0. The CDR3 is CASSQTRTSGVDNEQFF. The CDR3 bases are TGTGCCAGCAGCCAAACTAGGACTAGCGGGGTTGACAATGAGCAGTTCTTC.